Listed below are T cell receptor beta chains from one sample, sequenced in a study of CD8+ T cells in alopecia areata. Repertoires were generated with immunoSEQ multiplex PCR, while TCRdb's copy carries only in-frame clones and drops some. The sample contains 95,000 to 100,000 clones, approximately 66% of which appear only once. The sequencing here drew on CD8+ T cells sorted from blood, taken at week 4, from a patient treated with tofacitinib. Source of these receptors: a human donor with alopecia areata. Each CDR3 is given without its conserved first and last residue.

j_gene,v_gene,CDR3aa
TRBJ2-7,TRBV4-1,ASSQLRFYEQY
TRBJ1-2,TRBV4-1,ASSQVPLGHSYGYT
TRBJ1-1,TRBV18,ASSPPSVTANTEAF
TRBJ1-1,TRBV6-5,ASSRRDTEAF
TRBJ2-7,TRBV30,AWMFGAGYEQY
TRBJ1-1,TRBV14,ASSPRPGLNTEAF
TRBJ2-7,TRBV13,ASSSATYEQY
TRBJ2-3,TRBV6-1,ASILSGDNTDTQY
TRBJ1-1,TRBV4-1,ASSQYVQGNTEAF
TRBJ1-4,TRBV15,ATSREGTGDEKLF
TRBJ2-3,TRBV7-2,ASSLFRSGGDTQY
TRBJ1-2,TRBV9,ASSGQGARDGYT
TRBJ2-2,TRBV5-1,ASSAPRGTRTGELF